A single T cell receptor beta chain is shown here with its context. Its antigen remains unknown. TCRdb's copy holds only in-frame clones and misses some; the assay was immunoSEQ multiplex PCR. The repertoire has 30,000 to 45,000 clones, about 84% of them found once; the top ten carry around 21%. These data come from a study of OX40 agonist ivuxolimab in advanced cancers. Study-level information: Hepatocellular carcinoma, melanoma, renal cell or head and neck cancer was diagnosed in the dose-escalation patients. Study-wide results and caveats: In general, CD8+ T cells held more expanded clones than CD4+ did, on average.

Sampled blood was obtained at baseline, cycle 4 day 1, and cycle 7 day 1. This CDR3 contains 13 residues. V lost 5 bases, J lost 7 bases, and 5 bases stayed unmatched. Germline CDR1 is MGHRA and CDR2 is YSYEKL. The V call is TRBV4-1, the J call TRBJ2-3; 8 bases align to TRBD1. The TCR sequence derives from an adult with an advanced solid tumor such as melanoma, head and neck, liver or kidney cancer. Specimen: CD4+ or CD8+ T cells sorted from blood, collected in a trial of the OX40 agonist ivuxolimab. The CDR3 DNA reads TGCGCCAGCAGCGGGACAGGAAGGAATACGCAGTATTTT. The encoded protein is CASSGTGRNTQYF.